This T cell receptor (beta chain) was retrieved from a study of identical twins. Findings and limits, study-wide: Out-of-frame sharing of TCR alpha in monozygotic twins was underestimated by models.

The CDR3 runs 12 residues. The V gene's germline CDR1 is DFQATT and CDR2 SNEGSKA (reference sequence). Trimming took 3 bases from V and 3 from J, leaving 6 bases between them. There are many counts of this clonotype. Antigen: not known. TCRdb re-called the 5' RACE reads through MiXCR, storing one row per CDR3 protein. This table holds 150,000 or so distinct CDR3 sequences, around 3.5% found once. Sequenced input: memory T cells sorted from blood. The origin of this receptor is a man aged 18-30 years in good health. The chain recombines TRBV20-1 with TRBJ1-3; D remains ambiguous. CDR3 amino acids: CSARKIGNTIYF. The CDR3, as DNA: TGCAGTGCTAGGAAAATTGGAAACACCATATATTTT.